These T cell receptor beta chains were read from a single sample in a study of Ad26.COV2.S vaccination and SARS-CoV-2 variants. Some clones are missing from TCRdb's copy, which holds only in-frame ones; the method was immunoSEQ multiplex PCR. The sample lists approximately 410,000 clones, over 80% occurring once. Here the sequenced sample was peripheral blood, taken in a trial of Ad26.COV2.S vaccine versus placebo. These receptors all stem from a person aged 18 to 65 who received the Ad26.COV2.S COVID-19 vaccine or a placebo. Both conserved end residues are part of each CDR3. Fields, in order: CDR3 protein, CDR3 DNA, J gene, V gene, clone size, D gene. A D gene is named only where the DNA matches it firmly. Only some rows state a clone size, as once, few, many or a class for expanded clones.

CDR3aa: CAWSVNNLGLSGYTF
CDR3nt: TGTGCCTGGAGTGTAAATAATTTAGGGTTGAGTGGCTACACCTTC
j_gene: TRBJ1-2
v_gene: TRBV30
abundance: -
d_gene: -

CDR3aa: CASSNDRVRYGYTF
CDR3nt: TGTGCCAGTAGCAACGACAGGGTCCGCTATGGCTACACCTTC
j_gene: TRBJ1-2
v_gene: TRBV19
abundance: few
d_gene: TRBD1

CDR3aa: CASSTDRGHYNEQFF
CDR3nt: TGCGCCAGCAGTACTGACAGGGGGCATTACAATGAGCAGTTCTTC
j_gene: TRBJ2-1
v_gene: TRBV4-3
abundance: few
d_gene: TRBD1

CDR3aa: CASSFREPYEQYF
CDR3nt: TGTGCCAGCAGTTTTAGGGAACCGTACGAGCAGTACTTC
j_gene: TRBJ2-7
v_gene: TRBV27
abundance: once
d_gene: -

CDR3aa: CASSAQETQYF
CDR3nt: TGTGCCAGTAGTGCCCAAGAGACCCAGTACTTC
j_gene: TRBJ2-5
v_gene: TRBV19
abundance: once
d_gene: -

CDR3aa: CASSSPGTGLQPQHF
CDR3nt: TGTGCCAGCAGTTCCCCCGGGACAGGCCTTCAGCCCCAGCATTTT
j_gene: TRBJ1-5
v_gene: TRBV28
abundance: -
d_gene: TRBD1

CDR3aa: CASKTGTSPLHF
CDR3nt: TGTGCCAGCAAGACGGGGACTTCACCCCTCCACTTT
j_gene: TRBJ1-6
v_gene: TRBV12-3/TRBV12-4
abundance: -
d_gene: -

CDR3aa: CASRLTGLNTGELFF
CDR3nt: TGTGCCAGTAGACTAACAGGGTTGAACACCGGGGAGCTGTTTTTT
j_gene: TRBJ2-2
v_gene: TRBV19
abundance: once
d_gene: -

CDR3aa: CASSSTGTGSYEQYF
CDR3nt: TGTGCCAGCAGCTCGACCGGGACGGGATCCTACGAGCAGTACTTC
j_gene: TRBJ2-7
v_gene: TRBV7-9
abundance: -
d_gene: -

CDR3aa: CASTPGQGPIYLQDTQYF
CDR3nt: TGTGCCAGCACTCCCGGACAGGGTCCTATCTATTTACAAGATACGCAGTATTTT
j_gene: TRBJ2-3
v_gene: TRBV27
abundance: once
d_gene: TRBD1

CDR3aa: CASSLQEENTIYF
CDR3nt: TGTGCCAGCAGTTTACAGGAGGAGAACACCATATATTTT
j_gene: TRBJ1-3
v_gene: TRBV12-3/TRBV12-4
abundance: -
d_gene: -

CDR3aa: CASRWDSISYNEQFF
CDR3nt: TGTGCCAGCAGATGGGACTCGATCTCCTACAATGAGCAGTTCTTC
j_gene: TRBJ2-1
v_gene: TRBV6-5
abundance: -
d_gene: -

CDR3aa: CASSILRGSNQPQHF
CDR3nt: TGTGCCAGTAGTATTCTTAGGGGCAGCAATCAGCCCCAGCATTTT
j_gene: TRBJ1-5
v_gene: TRBV19
abundance: -
d_gene: -

CDR3aa: CSVSGQGAFYGYTF
CDR3nt: TGCAGCGTTTCCGGACAGGGGGCATTCTATGGCTACACCTTC
j_gene: TRBJ1-2
v_gene: TRBV29-1
abundance: -
d_gene: TRBD1

CDR3aa: CASSQGGWRPEAFF
CDR3nt: TGCGCCAGCAGCCAAGGAGGGTGGAGACCTGAAGCTTTCTTT
j_gene: TRBJ1-1
v_gene: TRBV4-3
abundance: -
d_gene: -

CDR3aa: CASSPHRNTGELFF
CDR3nt: TGTGCCAGCAGTCCCCACAGAAACACCGGGGAGCTGTTTTTT
j_gene: TRBJ2-2
v_gene: TRBV2
abundance: -
d_gene: -

CDR3aa: CASSQDNGQYQETQYF
CDR3nt: TGCGCCAGCAGCCAAGATAATGGACAGTACCAAGAGACCCAGTACTTC
j_gene: TRBJ2-5
v_gene: TRBV4-1
abundance: -
d_gene: -

CDR3aa: CSAPWREKLFF
CDR3nt: TGCAGTGCTCCGTGGCGGGAAAAACTGTTTTTT
j_gene: TRBJ1-4
v_gene: TRBV20-1
abundance: -
d_gene: -

CDR3aa: CASSYRQRDGYTF
CDR3nt: TGTGCCAGCAGTTATAGGCAGAGAGATGGCTACACCTTC
j_gene: TRBJ1-2
v_gene: TRBV6-2/TRBV6-3
abundance: -
d_gene: -

CDR3aa: CASSRTGNQPQHF
CDR3nt: TGTGCCAGCAGCCGGACAGGCAATCAGCCCCAGCATTTT
j_gene: TRBJ1-5
v_gene: TRBV7-9
abundance: -
d_gene: -

CDR3aa: CAWRRRGSGTDTQYF
CDR3nt: TGTGCCTGGAGACGGAGGGGCTCTGGCACAGATACGCAGTATTTT
j_gene: TRBJ2-3
v_gene: TRBV30
abundance: -
d_gene: -

CDR3aa: CASSPGLAGNTGELFF
CDR3nt: TGCGCCAGCAGCCCCGGACTAGCGGGGAACACCGGGGAGCTGTTTTTT
j_gene: TRBJ2-2
v_gene: TRBV4-3
abundance: -
d_gene: TRBD2

CDR3aa: CASSYLASQETQYF
CDR3nt: TGTGCCAGCAGCTACCTAGCGTCACAAGAGACCCAGTACTTC
j_gene: TRBJ2-5
v_gene: TRBV3-1/TRBV3-2
abundance: -
d_gene: -

CDR3aa: CASSLGNSYEQYF
CDR3nt: TGTGCCAGCAGCCTCGGGAATTCCTACGAGCAGTACTTC
j_gene: TRBJ2-7
v_gene: TRBV11-2
abundance: -
d_gene: -

CDR3aa: CASSLGGEPYDYTF
CDR3nt: TGTGCCAGCAGCCTCGGAGGGGAACCTTATGACTACACCTTC
j_gene: TRBJ1-2
v_gene: TRBV6-5
abundance: once
d_gene: -

CDR3aa: CASSEEAGGGHEQYF
CDR3nt: TGCGCCAGCAGTGAGGAGGCCGGAGGGGGACACGAGCAGTACTTC
j_gene: TRBJ2-7
v_gene: TRBV10-2
abundance: -
d_gene: -